These 6 T cell receptor beta chains share one sample of origin, sequenced in a study of Graves' ophthalmopathy and Graves' hyperthyroidism. Amplification of TCR beta CDR3 regions used RNA transcripts. First-round RT-PCR with HTBI primers preceded a second-round multiplex PCR. A single record per CDR3 protein comes from TCRdb applying MiXCR to the multiplex PCR reads. This sample has about 740,000 distinct CDR3 sequences, with 35% to 50% found just once. The specimen sequenced was peripheral blood. Receptors were obtained from an adult man with Graves' ophthalmopathy.

Remarks on this clonotype: This may come from a read error, since a much larger clone is one base off. The chain carries TRBV12-3 or TRBV12-4 and TRBJ2-5; D is perhaps TRBD2 (5 bases). This CDR3 is 14 amino acids long. V lost 3 bases and J 7 bases, leaving 15 bases between the germline ends. The CDR3 region has the DNA TGTGCCAGCAGTTTGGGGAGCGAGAGAGGGACCCAGTACTTC. The encoded protein is CASSLGSERGTQYF.

V and J are TRBV19 and TRBJ2-6; no definite D call. Trimming left V 3 bases short and J 3 bases short, with 6 bases between. CDR1 is LNHDA, CDR2 SQIVND, per germline (reference sequence). The CDR3 runs to 14 residues. CDR3 in amino acids: CASSIFNGANVLTF. The CDR3, as DNA: TGTGCCAGTAGTATTTTCAATGGGGCCAACGTCCTGACTTTC.

Regarding this clonotype: A junction end diverges from the germline sequence, so it may reflect a read error. The chain has TRBV12-3 or TRBV12-4 and TRBJ1-2; D is unclear. The CDR3 totals 17 residues. The CDR3 protein is CAGSLVFPATGIDGYTF. In nucleotides, the CDR3 is TGTGCCGGCAGCCTCGTTTTTCCCGCTACTGGTATAGATGGCTACACCTTC.

The V gene is TRBV25-1, the J gene TRBJ2-7, with D possibly being TRBD2 (6 bases). Germline V gene data show CDR1 as MGHDK and CDR2 as SYGVNS. Trimming removed 10 bases at V and 4 bases at J, with 26 bases between. The length of the CDR3 is 16 residues. The CDR3 protein is CATIAPLLSAGYEQYF. The CDR3 nucleotides read TGTGCCACCATTGCGCCCCTCTTATCGGCGGGGTACGAGCAGTACTTC.

V is TRBV5-1 and J is TRBJ1-1; 7 nucleotides align to TRBD1. This CDR3 is built from 14 residues. Germline-derived CDR1 and CDR2 are SGHRS and YFSETQ. Losses at the gene ends were 0 bases for V and 6 bases for J; bases not matched to a gene: 5. The chain's CDR3 is CASSLVTGAAEAFF. The CDR3, as DNA: TGCGCCAGCAGCTTGGTTACAGGGGCGGCTGAAGCTTTCTTT.

The chain combines TRBV7-6 with TRBJ1-4; 7 bases are shared with TRBD1. This CDR3 has 15 residues. Looked up from germline, CDR1 is SGHVS and CDR2 is FNYEAQ. V was pared by 5 bases and J by 4 bases, with 7 bases of the junction left unmatched. The CDR3 loop is CASSPRQGINEKLFF. CDR3 DNA: TGTGCCAGCAGCCCCCGACAGGGTATTAATGAAAAACTGTTTTTT.